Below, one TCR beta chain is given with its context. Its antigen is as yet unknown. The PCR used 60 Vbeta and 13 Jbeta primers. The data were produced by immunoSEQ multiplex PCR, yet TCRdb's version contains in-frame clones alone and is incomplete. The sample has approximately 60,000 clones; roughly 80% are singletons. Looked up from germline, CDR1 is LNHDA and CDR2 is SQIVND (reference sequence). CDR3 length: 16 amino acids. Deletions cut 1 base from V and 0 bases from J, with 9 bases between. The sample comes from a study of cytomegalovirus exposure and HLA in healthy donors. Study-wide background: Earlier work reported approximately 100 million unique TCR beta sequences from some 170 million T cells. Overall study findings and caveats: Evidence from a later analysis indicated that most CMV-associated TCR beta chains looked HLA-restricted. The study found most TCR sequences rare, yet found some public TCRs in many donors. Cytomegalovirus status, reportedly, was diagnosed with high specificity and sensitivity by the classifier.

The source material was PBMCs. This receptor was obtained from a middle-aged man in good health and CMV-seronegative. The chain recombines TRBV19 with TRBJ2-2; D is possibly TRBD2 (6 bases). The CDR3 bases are TGTGCCAGTAGTATAGTAACGGGGGCGAACACCGGGGAGCTGTTTTTT. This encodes CASSIVTGANTGELFF.